This T cell receptor beta chain was sequenced during a study of CD8+ T cells in alopecia areata. Turning to this clone: Given a far larger clone just one base away, this is likely a sequencing read error.

The CDR3 loop spans 16 amino acids. The germline gives CDR1 SNHLY, CDR2 FYNNEI. Following extraction, RNA underwent reverse transcription to cDNA, which served as the sequencing template. Profiling relied on immunoSEQ multiplex PCR, and the TCRdb table lists in-frame clones only, not all of them. The repertoire holds more than 150,000 clones, with 50% to 65% as singletons. This sample comprised CD8+ T cells sorted from blood, obtained at week 0. This chain joins TRBV2 and TRBJ2-6, with 9 nucleotides matching TRBD1. The sequence derives from a human donor with alopecia areata. The DNA of the CDR3 is TGTGCCATCAGTGGGGGACAGGGAGCTGGGGCCAACGTCCTGACTTTC. Its translation is CAISGGQGAGANVLTF.